This TCR beta chain was recorded in a study of vaccination and CD4 T cells after COVID-19. About the study: Nine or ten convalescent cases were mild and one was severe, and all had been SARS-CoV-2 positive by nasal swab PCR.

The CDR3 is 10 residues long. Per the germline V gene, CDR1 is DFQATT and CDR2 is SNEGSKA (reference sequence). Stated time point: late sampling 161 to 241 days after vaccination in three convalescent patients. Treatment described: roughly 11-day PBMC culture with coronavirus spike peptide pools or control peptides (ViraFEST assay). IL-2 at roughly 9.7 IU/ml and peptide pools at approximately 10 ug/ml were added to PBMCs cultured at around 2 million per well. Researchers used the Oncomine TCR Beta short-read assay to sequence DNA from cultured CD4+ T cells. MiXCR, applied by TCRdb to the PCR reads, yields one record per CDR3 protein. This table holds 20,000 to 30,000 distinct CDR3 sequences, more than 25% found once. In regard to this clonotype: Antigen unknown.

This sample comprised CD4+ T cells from blood, cultured in vitro, obtained about 7 months after SARS-CoV-2 vaccination. The receptor was derived from a human donor who had recovered from COVID-19. The chain has TRBV20-1 and TRBJ1-2; no definite D call. The CDR3 loop reads CTGGKNGYTF. CDR3 in DNA: TGCACAGGAGGGAAGAATGGCTACACCTTC.